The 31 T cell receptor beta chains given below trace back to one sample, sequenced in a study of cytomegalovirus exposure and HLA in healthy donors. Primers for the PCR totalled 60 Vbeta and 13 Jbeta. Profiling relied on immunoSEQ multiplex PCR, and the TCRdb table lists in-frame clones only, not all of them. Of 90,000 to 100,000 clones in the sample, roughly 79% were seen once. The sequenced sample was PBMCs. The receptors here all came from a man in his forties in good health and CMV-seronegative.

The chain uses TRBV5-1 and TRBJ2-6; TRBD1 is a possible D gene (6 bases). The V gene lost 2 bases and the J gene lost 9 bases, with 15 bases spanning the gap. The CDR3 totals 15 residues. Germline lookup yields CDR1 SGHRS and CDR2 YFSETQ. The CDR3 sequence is CASSFLLQGVNVLTF. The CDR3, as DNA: TGCGCCAGCAGCTTTCTTTTACAGGGAGTCAACGTCCTGACTTTC.

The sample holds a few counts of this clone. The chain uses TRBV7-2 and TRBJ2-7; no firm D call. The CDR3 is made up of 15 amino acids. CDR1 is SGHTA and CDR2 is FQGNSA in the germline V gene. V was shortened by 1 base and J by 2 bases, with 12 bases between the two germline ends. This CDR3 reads CASSLGYGSTYEQYF. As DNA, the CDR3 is TGTGCCAGCAGCTTAGGTTATGGCAGTACCTACGAGCAGTACTTC.

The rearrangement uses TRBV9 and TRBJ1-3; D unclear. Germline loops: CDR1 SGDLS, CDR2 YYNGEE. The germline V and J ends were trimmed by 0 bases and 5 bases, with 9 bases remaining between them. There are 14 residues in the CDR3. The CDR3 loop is CASSVDNNRNTIYF. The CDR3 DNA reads TGTGCCAGCAGCGTAGATAACAACCGAAACACCATATATTTT.

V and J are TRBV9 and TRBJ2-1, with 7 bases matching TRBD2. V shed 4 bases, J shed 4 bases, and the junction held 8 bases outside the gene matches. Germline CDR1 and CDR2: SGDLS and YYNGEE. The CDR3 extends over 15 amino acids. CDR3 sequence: CASSIPSGGYNEQFF. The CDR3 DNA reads TGTGCCAGCAGCATACCTAGCGGCGGATACAATGAGCAGTTCTTC.

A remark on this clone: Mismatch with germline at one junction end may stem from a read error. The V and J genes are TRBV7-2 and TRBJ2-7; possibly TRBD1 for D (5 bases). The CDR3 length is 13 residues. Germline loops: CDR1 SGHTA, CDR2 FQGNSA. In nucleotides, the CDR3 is TGTGCCAGCAGCTTCGATTTCGACAGCCCTATAGTTTTC. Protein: CASSFDFDSPIVF.

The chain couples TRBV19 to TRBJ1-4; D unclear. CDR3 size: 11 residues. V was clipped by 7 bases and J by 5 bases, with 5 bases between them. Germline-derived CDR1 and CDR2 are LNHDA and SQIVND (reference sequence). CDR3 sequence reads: CASTQNEKLFF. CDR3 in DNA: TGTGCCAGTACCCAAAATGAAAAACTGTTTTTT. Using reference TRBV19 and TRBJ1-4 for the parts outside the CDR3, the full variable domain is DGGITQSPKYLFRKEGQNVTLSCEQNLNHDAMYWYRQDPGQGLRLIYYSQIVNDFQKGDIAEGYSVSREKKESFPLTVTSAQKNPTAFYLCASTQNEKLFFGSGTQLSVL.

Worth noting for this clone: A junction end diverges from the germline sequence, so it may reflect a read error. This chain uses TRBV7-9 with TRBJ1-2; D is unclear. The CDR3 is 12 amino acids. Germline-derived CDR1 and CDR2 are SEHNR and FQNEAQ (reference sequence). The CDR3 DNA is TGTTCCAGCAGAGCCGGGGACTATGGCTACACCTTC. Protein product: CSSRAGDYGYTF.

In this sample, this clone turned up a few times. CDR3 amino acids: CASSQNVQGPNYGYTF. Here the CDR3 DNA reads TGCGCCAGCAGCCAAAATGTTCAGGGCCCTAACTATGGCTACACCTTC. The chain carries TRBV4-1 and TRBJ1-2; weak D call: TRBD1 (5 bases). This CDR3 has 16 residues. In germline, CDR1 is MGHRA, CDR2 YSYEKL. With 2 bases removed from V and 0 bases from J, the gap between germline ends came to 13 bases.

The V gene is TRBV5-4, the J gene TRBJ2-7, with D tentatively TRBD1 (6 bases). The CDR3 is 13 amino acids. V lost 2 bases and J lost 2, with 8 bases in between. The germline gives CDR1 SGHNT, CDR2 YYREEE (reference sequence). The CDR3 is CASSFGQTYEQYF. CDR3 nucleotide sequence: TGTGCCAGCAGCTTCGGACAGACCTACGAGCAGTACTTC.

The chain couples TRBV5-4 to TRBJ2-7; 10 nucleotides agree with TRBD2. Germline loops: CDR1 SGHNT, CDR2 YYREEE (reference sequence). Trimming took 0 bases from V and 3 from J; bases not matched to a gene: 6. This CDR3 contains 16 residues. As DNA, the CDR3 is TGTGCCAGCAGCTTGGATTTCGCTAGCGGGAGCTACGAGCAGTACTTC. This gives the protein CASSLDFASGSYEQYF.

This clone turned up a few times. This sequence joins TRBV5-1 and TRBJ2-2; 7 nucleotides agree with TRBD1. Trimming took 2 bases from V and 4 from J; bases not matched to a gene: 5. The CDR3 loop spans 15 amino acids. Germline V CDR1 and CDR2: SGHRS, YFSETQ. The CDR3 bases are TGCGCCAGCAGCTTACAGACAGGGTCCACCGGGGAGCTGTTTTTT. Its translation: CASSLQTGSTGELFF.

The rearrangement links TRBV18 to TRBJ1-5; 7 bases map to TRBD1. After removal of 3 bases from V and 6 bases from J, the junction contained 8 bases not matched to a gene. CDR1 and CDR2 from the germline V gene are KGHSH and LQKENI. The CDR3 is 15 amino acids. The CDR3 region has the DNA TGTGCCAGCTCACCCTTAGACAGGGATAGTCAGCCCCAGCATTTT. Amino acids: CASSPLDRDSQPQHF.

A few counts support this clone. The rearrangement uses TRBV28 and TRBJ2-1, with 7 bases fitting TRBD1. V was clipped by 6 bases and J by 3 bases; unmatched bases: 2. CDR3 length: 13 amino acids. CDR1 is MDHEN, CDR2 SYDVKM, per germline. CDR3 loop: CASRGQFYNEQFF. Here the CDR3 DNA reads TGTGCCAGCAGGGGACAGTTCTACAATGAGCAGTTCTTC.

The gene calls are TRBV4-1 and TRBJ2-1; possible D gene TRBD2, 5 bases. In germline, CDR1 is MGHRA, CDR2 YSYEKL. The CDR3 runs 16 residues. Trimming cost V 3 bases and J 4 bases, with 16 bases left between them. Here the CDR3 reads CASSQQGSLGYNEQFF. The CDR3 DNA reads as TGCGCCAGCAGCCAGCAAGGGAGTTTGGGGTACAATGAGCAGTTCTTC.

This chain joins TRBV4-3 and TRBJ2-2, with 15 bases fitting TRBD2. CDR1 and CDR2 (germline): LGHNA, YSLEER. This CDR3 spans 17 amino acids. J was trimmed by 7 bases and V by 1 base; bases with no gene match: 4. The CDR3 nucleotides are TGCGCCAGCAGCCAAGGGACTAGCGGGGGGGCAGGCGGGGAGCTGTTTTTT. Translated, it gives CASSQGTSGGAGGELFF.

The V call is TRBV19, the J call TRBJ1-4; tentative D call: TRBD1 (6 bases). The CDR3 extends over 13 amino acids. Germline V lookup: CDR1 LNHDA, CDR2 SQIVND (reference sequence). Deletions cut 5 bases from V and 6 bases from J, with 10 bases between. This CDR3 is CASSPPGDEKLFF. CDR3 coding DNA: TGTGCCAGTAGTCCGCCAGGGGATGAAAAACTGTTTTTT.

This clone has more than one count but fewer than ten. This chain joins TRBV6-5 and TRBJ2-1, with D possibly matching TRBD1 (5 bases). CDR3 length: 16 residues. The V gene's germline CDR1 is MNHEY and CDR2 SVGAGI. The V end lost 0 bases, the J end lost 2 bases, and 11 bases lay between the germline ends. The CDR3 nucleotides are TGTGCCAGCAGTTACTCACAGGTTAATGCCTACAATGAGCAGTTCTTC. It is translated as CASSYSQVNAYNEQFF.

As DNA, the CDR3 is TGTGCCAGCAGCACGTACGCGGGAGATACGCAGTATTTT. Amino acids: CASSTYAGDTQYF. This chain uses TRBV7-2 with TRBJ2-3; possibly TRBD2 for D (5 bases). V was cut by 5 bases and J by 5 bases, with 11 bases left in between. The CDR3 contains 13 residues. In germline, CDR1 is SGHTA, CDR2 FQGNSA.

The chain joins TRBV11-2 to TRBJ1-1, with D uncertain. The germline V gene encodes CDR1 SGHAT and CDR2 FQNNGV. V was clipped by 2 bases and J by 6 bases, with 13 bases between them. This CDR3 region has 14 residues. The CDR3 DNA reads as TGTGCCAGCAGCTTACCCTCCGGGATGGCTGAAGCTTTCTTT. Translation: CASSLPSGMAEAFF.

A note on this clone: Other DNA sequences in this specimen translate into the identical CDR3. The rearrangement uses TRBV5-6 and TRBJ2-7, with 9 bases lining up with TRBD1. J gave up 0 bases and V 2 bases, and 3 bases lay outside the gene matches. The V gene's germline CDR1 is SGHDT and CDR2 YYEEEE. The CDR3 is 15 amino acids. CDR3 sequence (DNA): TGTGCCAGCAGCTTTGGACAGGGGAGCTCCTACGAGCAGTACTTC. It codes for CASSFGQGSSYEQYF.

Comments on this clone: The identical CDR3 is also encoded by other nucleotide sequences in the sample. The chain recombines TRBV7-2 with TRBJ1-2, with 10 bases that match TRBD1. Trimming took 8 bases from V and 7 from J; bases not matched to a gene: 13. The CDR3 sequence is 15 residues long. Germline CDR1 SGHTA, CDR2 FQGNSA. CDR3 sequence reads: CASPSRQGASFGYTF. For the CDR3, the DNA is TGTGCCAGCCCCTCCAGACAGGGGGCATCCTTTGGCTACACCTTC.

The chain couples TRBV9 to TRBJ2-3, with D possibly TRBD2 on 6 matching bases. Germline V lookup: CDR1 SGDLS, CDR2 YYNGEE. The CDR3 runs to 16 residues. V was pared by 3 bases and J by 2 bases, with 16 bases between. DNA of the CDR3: TGTGCCAGCAGCGCGGGGGTCAATCCGGACACAGATACGCAGTATTTT. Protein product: CASSAGVNPDTDTQYF.

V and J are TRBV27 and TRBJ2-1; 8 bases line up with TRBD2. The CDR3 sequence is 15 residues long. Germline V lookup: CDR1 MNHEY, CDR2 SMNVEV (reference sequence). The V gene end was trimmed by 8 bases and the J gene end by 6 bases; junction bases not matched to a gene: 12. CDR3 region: CASHQSGGLLNEQFF. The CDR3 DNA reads TGTGCCAGCCATCAAAGCGGGGGACTTCTCAATGAGCAGTTCTTC.

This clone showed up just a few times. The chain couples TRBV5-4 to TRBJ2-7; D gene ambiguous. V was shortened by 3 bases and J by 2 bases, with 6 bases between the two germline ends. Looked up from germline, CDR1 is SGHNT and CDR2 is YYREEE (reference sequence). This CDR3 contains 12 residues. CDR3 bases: TGTGCCAGCAGCTCAAGAGCCTACGAGCAGTACTTC. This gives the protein CASSSRAYEQYF.

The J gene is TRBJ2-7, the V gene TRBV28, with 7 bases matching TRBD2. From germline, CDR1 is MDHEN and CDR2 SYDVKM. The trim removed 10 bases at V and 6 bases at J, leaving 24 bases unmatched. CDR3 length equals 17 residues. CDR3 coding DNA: TGTGCCACCGAGCAGGCTTTGGCGGGGGAGGGCCTTTTCGAGCAGTACTTC. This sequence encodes CATEQALAGEGLFEQYF.

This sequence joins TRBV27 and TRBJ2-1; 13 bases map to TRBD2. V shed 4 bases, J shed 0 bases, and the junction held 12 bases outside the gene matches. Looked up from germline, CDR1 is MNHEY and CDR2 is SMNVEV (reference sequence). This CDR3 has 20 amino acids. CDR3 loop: CASSSTGTSGMKSSYNEQFF. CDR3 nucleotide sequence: TGTGCCAGCAGTTCAACCGGGACTAGCGGGATGAAGAGCTCCTACAATGAGCAGTTCTTC.

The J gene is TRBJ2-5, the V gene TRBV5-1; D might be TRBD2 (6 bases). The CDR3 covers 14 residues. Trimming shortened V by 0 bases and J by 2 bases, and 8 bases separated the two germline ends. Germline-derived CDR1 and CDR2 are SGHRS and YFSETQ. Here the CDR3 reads CASSLGAGQETQYF. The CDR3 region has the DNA TGCGCCAGCAGCTTGGGGGCGGGACAAGAGACCCAGTACTTC.

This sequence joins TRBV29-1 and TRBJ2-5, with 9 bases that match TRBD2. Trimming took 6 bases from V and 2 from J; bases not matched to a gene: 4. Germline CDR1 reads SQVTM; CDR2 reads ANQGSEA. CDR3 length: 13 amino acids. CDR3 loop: CSVGRGGQETQYF. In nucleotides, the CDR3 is TGCAGCGTCGGGCGGGGGGGGCAAGAGACCCAGTACTTC.

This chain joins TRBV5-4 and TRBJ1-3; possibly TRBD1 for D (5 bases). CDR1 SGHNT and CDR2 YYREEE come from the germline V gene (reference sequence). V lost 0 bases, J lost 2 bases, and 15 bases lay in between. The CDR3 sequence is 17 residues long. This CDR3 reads CASSLGPSAGAGNTIYF. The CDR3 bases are TGTGCCAGCAGCTTGGGGCCCTCCGCGGGGGCTGGAAACACCATATATTTT.

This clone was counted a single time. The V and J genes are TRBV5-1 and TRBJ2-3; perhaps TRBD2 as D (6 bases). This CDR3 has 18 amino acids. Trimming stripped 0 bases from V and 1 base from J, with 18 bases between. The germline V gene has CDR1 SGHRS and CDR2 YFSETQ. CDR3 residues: CASSLGYGGRVRTDTQYF. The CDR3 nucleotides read TGCGCCAGCAGCTTGGGTTACGGGGGAAGGGTTCGCACAGATACGCAGTATTTT. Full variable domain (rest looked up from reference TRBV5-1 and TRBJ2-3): KAGVTQTPRYLIKTRGQQVTLSCSPISGHRSVSWYQQTPGQGLQFLFEYFSETQRNKGNFPGRFSGRQFSNSRSEMNVSTLELGDSALYLCASSLGYGGRVRTDTQYFGPGTRLTVL.

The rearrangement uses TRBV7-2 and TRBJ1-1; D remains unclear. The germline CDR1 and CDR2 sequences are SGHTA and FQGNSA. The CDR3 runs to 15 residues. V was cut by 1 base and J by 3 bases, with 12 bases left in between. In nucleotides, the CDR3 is TGTGCCAGCAGCTTAGATGGAGGACCCTACACTGAAGCTTTCTTT. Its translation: CASSLDGGPYTEAFF.